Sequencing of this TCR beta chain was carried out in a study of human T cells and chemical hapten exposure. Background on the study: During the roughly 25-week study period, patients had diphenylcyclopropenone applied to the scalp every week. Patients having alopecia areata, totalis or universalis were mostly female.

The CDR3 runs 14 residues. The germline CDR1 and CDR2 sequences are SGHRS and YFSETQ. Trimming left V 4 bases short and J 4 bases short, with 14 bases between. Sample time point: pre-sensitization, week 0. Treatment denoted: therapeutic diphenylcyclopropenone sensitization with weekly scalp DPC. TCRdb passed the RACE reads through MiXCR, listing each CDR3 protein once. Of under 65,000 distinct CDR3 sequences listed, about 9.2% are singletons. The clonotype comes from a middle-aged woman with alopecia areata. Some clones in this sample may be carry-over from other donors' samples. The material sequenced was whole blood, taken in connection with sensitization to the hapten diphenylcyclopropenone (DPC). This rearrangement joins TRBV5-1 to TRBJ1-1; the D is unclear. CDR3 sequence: CASSRDSGSTEAFF. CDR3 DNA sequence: TGCGCCAGCAGCAGAGATTCGGGAAGCACTGAAGCTTTCTTT.